Listed below are T cell receptor beta chains from one sample, sequenced in a study of blood T cell repertoires in COVID-19. Sequencing was performed with immunoSEQ multiplex PCR; in TCRdb, only in-frame clones are kept and a portion is missing. The top ten hold roughly 6.9% of the sample, which has 280,000 or so clones, about 87% seen once. Specimen: peripheral blood. Receptor source: a woman in her 30s who had recovered from COVID-19. The CDR3 runs from the conserved cysteine through the conserved F or W. The D gene is left open where the match is weak. Size values are once, few and many counts, or a class for expanded clones, and some rows have none.

d_call: TRBD2
j_call: TRBJ2-1
v_call: TRBV5-1
clone_size: .
cdr3_nt: TGCGCCAGCAGCTTGAGACTAGCGGGGACTTCGGGCAATGAGCAGTTCTTC
cdr3_aa: CASSLRLAGTSGNEQFF

d_call: TRBD2
j_call: TRBJ2-5
v_call: TRBV24-1
clone_size: .
cdr3_nt: TGTGCCACCAGTGATTTGATGGCAACTAGCGGGGGATACCAAGAGACCCAGTACTTC
cdr3_aa: CATSDLMATSGGYQETQYF

d_call: .
j_call: TRBJ1-3
v_call: TRBV5-8
clone_size: .
cdr3_nt: TGTGCCAGCAGCTCCACAGGGACCTCTGGAAACACCATATATTTT
cdr3_aa: CASSSTGTSGNTIYF

d_call: .
j_call: TRBJ2-7
v_call: TRBV5-1
clone_size: .
cdr3_nt: TGCGCCAGCAGCTTAGCCCAGCCTGGGGGCAGCTCCTACGAGCAGTACTTC
cdr3_aa: CASSLAQPGGSSYEQYF

d_call: TRBD2
j_call: TRBJ2-7
v_call: TRBV19
clone_size: once
cdr3_nt: TGTGCCAGTAGTACTTTACAAGCGGGGGAGACCTACGAGCAGTACTTC
cdr3_aa: CASSTLQAGETYEQYF

d_call: .
j_call: TRBJ1-4
v_call: TRBV30
clone_size: .
cdr3_nt: TGTGCCTGGAGTGCCTCAGGGGCTGAAAAACTGTTTTTT
cdr3_aa: CAWSASGAEKLFF

d_call: .
j_call: TRBJ2-5
v_call: TRBV2
clone_size: .
cdr3_nt: TGTGCCAGCAGCGGCTGGGCCATCCAAGAGACCCAGTACTTC
cdr3_aa: CASSGWAIQETQYF

d_call: TRBD1
j_call: TRBJ2-7
v_call: TRBV11-2
clone_size: .
cdr3_nt: TGTGCCAGCAGCTTTGGACAGGGGGCCGGATACGAGCAGTACTTC
cdr3_aa: CASSFGQGAGYEQYF

d_call: .
j_call: TRBJ1-5
v_call: TRBV30
clone_size: .
cdr3_nt: TGTGCCTGGAGTGGAGGTGGGAGCAATCAGCCCCAGCATTTT
cdr3_aa: CAWSGGGSNQPQHF

d_call: TRBD1
j_call: TRBJ2-4
v_call: TRBV11-2
clone_size: .
cdr3_nt: TGTGCCAGCAGCTCCTCAAAGGGACAGGGCAATATGAACATTCAGTACTTC
cdr3_aa: CASSSSKGQGNMNIQYF

d_call: TRBD1
j_call: TRBJ2-7
v_call: TRBV9
clone_size: .
cdr3_nt: TGTGCCAGCAGCGTATCCATTGGGGACAGGGGCAACGAGCAGTACTTC
cdr3_aa: CASSVSIGDRGNEQYF

d_call: TRBD1
j_call: TRBJ2-1
v_call: TRBV5-1
clone_size: .
cdr3_nt: TGCGCCAGCAGCTTGGGGACAGGGGGCCTCGATGAGCAGTTCTTC
cdr3_aa: CASSLGTGGLDEQFF

d_call: TRBD1
j_call: TRBJ1-5
v_call: TRBV28
clone_size: once
cdr3_nt: TGTGCCAGCAGTGCGGGACAGGGCGATCAGCCCCAGCATTTT
cdr3_aa: CASSAGQGDQPQHF

d_call: .
j_call: TRBJ1-1
v_call: TRBV6-5
clone_size: .
cdr3_nt: TGTGCCAGCCATAGAGCCCTGAACACTGAAGCTTTCTTT
cdr3_aa: CASHRALNTEAFF

d_call: TRBD1
j_call: TRBJ1-6
v_call: TRBV9
clone_size: .
cdr3_nt: TGTGCCAGCAGCGTGGGACAGGGGCCAAACCCCCTCCACTTT
cdr3_aa: CASSVGQGPNPLHF

d_call: TRBD1
j_call: TRBJ2-4
v_call: TRBV19
clone_size: .
cdr3_nt: TGTGCCAGTAGTACCCTCGACAGGGGCATTCAGTACTTC
cdr3_aa: CASSTLDRGIQYF

d_call: .
j_call: TRBJ2-7
v_call: TRBV24-1
clone_size: .
cdr3_nt: TGTGCCACCAGTGCCGGAGACAGGAATCGGCAGTACTTC
cdr3_aa: CATSAGDRNRQYF

d_call: .
j_call: TRBJ2-2
v_call: TRBV7-9
clone_size: .
cdr3_nt: TGTGCCAGCAGTCCAGGACAGAACACCGGGGAGCTGTTTTTT
cdr3_aa: CASSPGQNTGELFF

d_call: .
j_call: TRBJ1-1
v_call: TRBV5-1
clone_size: .
cdr3_nt: TGCGCCAGCAGCGTGGGTCTTCTGAACACTGAAGCTTTCTTT
cdr3_aa: CASSVGLLNTEAFF

d_call: .
j_call: TRBJ1-4
v_call: TRBV7-6
clone_size: .
cdr3_nt: TGTGCCAGCAGTTATTTACGGGACGCCGGGAGCGAAAAACTGTTTTTT
cdr3_aa: CASSYLRDAGSEKLFF

d_call: .
j_call: TRBJ1-2
v_call: TRBV28
clone_size: .
cdr3_nt: TGTGCCAGCAGTGCATTACAGGGTAACTATGGCTACACCTTC
cdr3_aa: CASSALQGNYGYTF

d_call: .
j_call: TRBJ2-2
v_call: TRBV4-2
clone_size: .
cdr3_nt: TGTGCCAGCAGCCAAGATCGAGGTTTCGGCACCGGGGAGCTGTTTTTT
cdr3_aa: CASSQDRGFGTGELFF

d_call: TRBD1
j_call: TRBJ2-1
v_call: TRBV4-2
clone_size: once
cdr3_nt: TGTGCCAGCAGCCAAACCCAGGGGGTGAATGAGCAGTTCTTC
cdr3_aa: CASSQTQGVNEQFF

d_call: TRBD2
j_call: TRBJ2-5
v_call: TRBV3-1/TRBV3-2
clone_size: .
cdr3_nt: TGTGCCAGCAGCCGTAGCGGGGGGAATCAAGAGACCCAGTACTTC
cdr3_aa: CASSRSGGNQETQYF

d_call: .
j_call: TRBJ1-4
v_call: TRBV7-2
clone_size: few
cdr3_nt: TGTGCCAGCAGCCCGGCCCAGGGCGAAAAACTGTTTTTT
cdr3_aa: CASSPAQGEKLFF

d_call: TRBD2
j_call: TRBJ2-7
v_call: TRBV30
clone_size: .
cdr3_nt: TGTGCCTGGAGCTCTTCGGGGGGGCCCTACGAGCAGTACTTC
cdr3_aa: CAWSSSGGPYEQYF

d_call: .
j_call: TRBJ2-1
v_call: TRBV28
clone_size: .
cdr3_nt: TGTGCCAGCAGCCCCATAGGGGATGAGCAGTTCTTC
cdr3_aa: CASSPIGDEQFF

d_call: TRBD1
j_call: TRBJ2-7
v_call: TRBV28
clone_size: .
cdr3_nt: TGTGCCAGCGGACCGGGACAGGAGTCCTCCTACGAGCAGTACTTC
cdr3_aa: CASGPGQESSYEQYF

d_call: TRBD1
j_call: TRBJ1-4
v_call: TRBV6-5
clone_size: .
cdr3_nt: TGTGCCAGCAGTCTTGGACAGGGGGCTGAAAAACTGTTTTTT
cdr3_aa: CASSLGQGAEKLFF

d_call: .
j_call: TRBJ1-4
v_call: TRBV28
clone_size: .
cdr3_nt: TGTGCCAGCAGTTTCCCGGTCCCGGCCGGGAATTTAATGTTTTTT
cdr3_aa: CASSFPVPAGNLMFF

d_call: .
j_call: TRBJ1-5
v_call: TRBV30
clone_size: .
cdr3_nt: TGTGCCTGGAGTAACTCAGGGGTACAGCCCCAGCATTTT
cdr3_aa: CAWSNSGVQPQHF

d_call: TRBD1
j_call: TRBJ2-7
v_call: TRBV5-1
clone_size: .
cdr3_nt: TGCGCCAGCAGCGGGAGATGGGACAGGAACGACTACGAGCAGTACTTC
cdr3_aa: CASSGRWDRNDYEQYF

d_call: TRBD1
j_call: TRBJ1-6
v_call: TRBV5-5
clone_size: .
cdr3_nt: TGTGCCAGCAGCCCACAGACAGGGGTAGTTAATTCACCCCTCCACTTT
cdr3_aa: CASSPQTGVVNSPLHF

d_call: TRBD2
j_call: TRBJ2-3
v_call: TRBV11-2
clone_size: .
cdr3_nt: TGTGCCAGCAGCGTTAGCGGGGTGGTAGATACGCAGTATTTT
cdr3_aa: CASSVSGVVDTQYF

d_call: .
j_call: TRBJ1-5
v_call: TRBV3-1/TRBV3-2
clone_size: .
cdr3_nt: TGTGCCAGCAGCCAAGATTCAGCGGGTATGGATCAGCCCCAGCATTTT
cdr3_aa: CASSQDSAGMDQPQHF

d_call: TRBD1
j_call: TRBJ2-7
v_call: TRBV12-3/TRBV12-4
clone_size: .
cdr3_nt: TGTGCCAGCAGTCCTACAGGGGGGTACGAGCAGTACTTC
cdr3_aa: CASSPTGGYEQYF

d_call: .
j_call: TRBJ2-7
v_call: TRBV12-3/TRBV12-4
clone_size: .
cdr3_nt: TGTGCCAGCAGCCGCGGTGACGACGAGCAGTACTTC
cdr3_aa: CASSRGDDEQYF

d_call: .
j_call: TRBJ1-1
v_call: TRBV28
clone_size: .
cdr3_nt: TGTGCCAGCAGTTCGGACGGGAGGAACACTGAAGCTTTCTTT
cdr3_aa: CASSSDGRNTEAFF

d_call: .
j_call: TRBJ1-1
v_call: TRBV3-1/TRBV3-2
clone_size: .
cdr3_nt: TGTGCCAGCAGCCAAGGGGGGGGCACTGAAGCTTTCTTT
cdr3_aa: CASSQGGGTEAFF

d_call: .
j_call: TRBJ2-1
v_call: TRBV7-2
clone_size: .
cdr3_nt: TGTGCCAGCAGCTTAGTCGCGCCCGGGCAGTTCTTC
cdr3_aa: CASSLVAPGQFF

d_call: .
j_call: TRBJ2-7
v_call: TRBV3-1/TRBV3-2
clone_size: .
cdr3_nt: TGTGCCAGCAGCCAGAGACCAGGGGTTGACGAGCAGTACTTC
cdr3_aa: CASSQRPGVDEQYF

d_call: TRBD2
j_call: TRBJ2-3
v_call: TRBV7-2
clone_size: .
cdr3_nt: TGTGCCAGCAGCTTACAGCGGGGGGCCTTACGAGATACGCAGTATTTT
cdr3_aa: CASSLQRGALRDTQYF

d_call: TRBD2
j_call: TRBJ2-5
v_call: TRBV11-2
clone_size: .
cdr3_nt: TGTGCCAGCAGCTTGTGGACTAGCGGCCAGGGGGGGGAGACCCAGTACTTC
cdr3_aa: CASSLWTSGQGGETQYF

d_call: .
j_call: TRBJ1-1
v_call: TRBV5-1
clone_size: .
cdr3_nt: TGCGCCAGCAGCGGATCTATTGGACACCCGAACACTGAAGCTTTCTTT
cdr3_aa: CASSGSIGHPNTEAFF

d_call: .
j_call: TRBJ2-5
v_call: TRBV2
clone_size: .
cdr3_nt: TGTGCCAGCAGATTTGGGGGAGGGGGAGAGACCCAGTACTTC
cdr3_aa: CASRFGGGGETQYF

d_call: TRBD2
j_call: TRBJ2-1
v_call: TRBV7-2
clone_size: .
cdr3_nt: TGTGCCAGCAGCCGGAAGGGGCTAGCGGGGGGACCCAGCACGAATGAGCAGTTCTTC
cdr3_aa: CASSRKGLAGGPSTNEQFF

d_call: .
j_call: TRBJ1-4
v_call: TRBV5-6
clone_size: .
cdr3_nt: TGTGCCAGCAGCCTATCCGGGGGGCCCTGGAATGAAAAACTGTTTTTT
cdr3_aa: CASSLSGGPWNEKLFF

d_call: .
j_call: TRBJ2-3
v_call: TRBV6-6
clone_size: .
cdr3_nt: TGTGCCAGCAGTTACTGGCAGGGGAAGGCAGATACGCAGTATTTT
cdr3_aa: CASSYWQGKADTQYF

d_call: .
j_call: TRBJ2-3
v_call: TRBV7-3
clone_size: .
cdr3_nt: TGTGCCAGCAGCCGTACCGTGACTGTCCCGACGCAGTATTTT
cdr3_aa: CASSRTVTVPTQYF

d_call: TRBD2
j_call: TRBJ2-1
v_call: TRBV7-2
clone_size: .
cdr3_nt: TGTGCCAGCAGCTTAGCGCTCCTAGCGGGGGGTGCTGAGCAGTTCTTC
cdr3_aa: CASSLALLAGGAEQFF

d_call: .
j_call: TRBJ1-1
v_call: TRBV10-3
clone_size: once
cdr3_nt: TGTGCCATCAGTGAGTCGGGAGACACTGAAGCTTTCTTT
cdr3_aa: CAISESGDTEAFF

d_call: .
j_call: TRBJ2-5
v_call: TRBV5-1
clone_size: once
cdr3_nt: TGCGCCAGCAGCTTGGAACAGGCGGCGGAGACCCAGTACTTC
cdr3_aa: CASSLEQAAETQYF

d_call: TRBD1
j_call: TRBJ2-1
v_call: TRBV5-4
clone_size: .
cdr3_nt: TGTGCCAGCAGCCGCGACAGGGGGCTCGATGAGCAGTTCTTC
cdr3_aa: CASSRDRGLDEQFF